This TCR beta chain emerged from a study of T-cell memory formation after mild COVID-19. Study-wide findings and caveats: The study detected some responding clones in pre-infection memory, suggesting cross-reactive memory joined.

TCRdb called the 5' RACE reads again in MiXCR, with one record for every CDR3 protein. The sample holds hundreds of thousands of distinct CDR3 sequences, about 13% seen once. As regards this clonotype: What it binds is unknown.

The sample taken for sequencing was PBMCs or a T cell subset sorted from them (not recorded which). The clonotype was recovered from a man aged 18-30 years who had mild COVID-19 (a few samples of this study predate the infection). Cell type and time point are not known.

The CDR3 sequence: CASQLAGGRDEQFF. The CDR3 coding sequence is TGTGCCAGTCAGCTAGCGGGGGGGCGGGATGAGCAGTTCTTC. This chain uses TRBV12-3 or TRBV12-4 with TRBJ2-1, with 12 nucleotides matching TRBD2. This CDR3 is built from 14 residues. The V and J ends lost 9 bases and 8 bases, in that order; junction bases with no gene match: 8.